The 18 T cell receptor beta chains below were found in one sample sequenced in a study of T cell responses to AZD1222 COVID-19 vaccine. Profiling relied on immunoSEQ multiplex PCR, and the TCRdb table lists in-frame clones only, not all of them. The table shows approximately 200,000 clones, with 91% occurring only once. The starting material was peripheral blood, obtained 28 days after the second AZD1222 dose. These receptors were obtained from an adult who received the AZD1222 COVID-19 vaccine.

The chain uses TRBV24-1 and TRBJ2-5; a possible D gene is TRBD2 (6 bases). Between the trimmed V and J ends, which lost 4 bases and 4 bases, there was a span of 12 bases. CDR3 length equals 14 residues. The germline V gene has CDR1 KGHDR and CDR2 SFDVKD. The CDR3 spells CATSDPGSIETQYF. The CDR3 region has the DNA TGTGCCACCAGTGACCCCGGGAGTATAGAGACCCAGTACTTC.

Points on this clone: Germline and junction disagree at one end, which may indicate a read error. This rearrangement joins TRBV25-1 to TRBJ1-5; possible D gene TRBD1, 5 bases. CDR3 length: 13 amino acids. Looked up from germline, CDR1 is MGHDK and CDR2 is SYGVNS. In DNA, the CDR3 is TGTGCCAGCAGCGGTGGGGGGAATCGGCCCCAGCATTTT. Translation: CASSGGGNRPQHF.

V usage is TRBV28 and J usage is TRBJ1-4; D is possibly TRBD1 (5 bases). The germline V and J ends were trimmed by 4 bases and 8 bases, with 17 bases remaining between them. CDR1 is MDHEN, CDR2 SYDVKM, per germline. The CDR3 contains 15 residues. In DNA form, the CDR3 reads TGTGCCAGCAGTTCATCAGGGCGAAGAGGAGAAAAACTGTTTTTT. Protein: CASSSSGRRGEKLFF. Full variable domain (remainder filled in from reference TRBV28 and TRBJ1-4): DVKVTQSSRYLVKRTGEKVFLECVQDMDHENMFWYRQDPGLGLRLIYFSYDVKMKEKGDIPEGYSVSREKKERFSLILESASTNQTSMYLCASSSSGRRGEKLFFGSGTQLSVL.

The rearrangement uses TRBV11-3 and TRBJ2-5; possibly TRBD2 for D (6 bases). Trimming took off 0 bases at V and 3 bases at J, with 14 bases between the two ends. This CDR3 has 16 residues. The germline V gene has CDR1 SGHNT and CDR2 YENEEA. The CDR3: CASSLEVAEKKETQYF. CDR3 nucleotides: TGTGCCAGCAGCTTAGAGGTAGCGGAAAAAAAAGAGACCCAGTACTTC.

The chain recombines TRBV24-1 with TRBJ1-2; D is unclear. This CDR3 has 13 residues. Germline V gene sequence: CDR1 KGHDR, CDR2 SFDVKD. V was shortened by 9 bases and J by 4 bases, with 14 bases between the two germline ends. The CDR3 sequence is CATAETGSYGYTF. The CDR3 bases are TGTGCCACCGCTGAAACTGGGAGCTATGGCTACACCTTC.

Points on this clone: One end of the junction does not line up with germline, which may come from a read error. The CDR3 reads CASSGQPIPW. In DNA form, the CDR3 reads TGTGCCAGTAGTGGTCAGCCTATTCCATGG. The chain combines TRBV19 with TRBJ1-4; no clear D gene. This CDR3 contains 10 residues. Germline V lookup: CDR1 LNHDA, CDR2 SQIVND (reference sequence).

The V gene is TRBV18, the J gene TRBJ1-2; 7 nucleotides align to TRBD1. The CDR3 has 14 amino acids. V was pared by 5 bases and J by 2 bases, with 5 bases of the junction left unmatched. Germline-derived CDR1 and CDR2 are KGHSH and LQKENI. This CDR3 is CASSSDRENYGYTF. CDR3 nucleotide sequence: TGTGCCAGCTCATCAGACAGGGAGAACTATGGCTACACCTTC.

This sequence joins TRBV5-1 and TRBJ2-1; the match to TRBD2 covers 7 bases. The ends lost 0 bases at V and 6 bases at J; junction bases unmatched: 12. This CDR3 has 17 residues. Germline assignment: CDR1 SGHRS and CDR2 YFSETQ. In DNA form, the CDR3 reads TGCGCCAGCAGCTTGGAAAAGAGTAGCGGGTGGTTCAATGAGCAGTTCTTC. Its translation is CASSLEKSSGWFNEQFF.

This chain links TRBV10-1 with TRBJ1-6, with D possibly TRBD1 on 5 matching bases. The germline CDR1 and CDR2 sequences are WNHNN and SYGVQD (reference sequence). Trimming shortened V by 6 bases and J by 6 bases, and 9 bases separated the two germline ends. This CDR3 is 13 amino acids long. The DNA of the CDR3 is TGCGCCAGCAGGGTCGACAGTAATTCACCCCTCCACTTT. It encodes CASRVDSNSPLHF.

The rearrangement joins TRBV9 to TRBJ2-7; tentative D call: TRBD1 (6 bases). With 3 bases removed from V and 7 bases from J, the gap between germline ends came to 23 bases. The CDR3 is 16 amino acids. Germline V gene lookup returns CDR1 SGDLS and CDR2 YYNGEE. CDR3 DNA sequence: TGTGCCAGCAGCGCAGGGTGGGGGCCATCCAATAGGGAGCAGTACTTC. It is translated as CASSAGWGPSNREQYF.

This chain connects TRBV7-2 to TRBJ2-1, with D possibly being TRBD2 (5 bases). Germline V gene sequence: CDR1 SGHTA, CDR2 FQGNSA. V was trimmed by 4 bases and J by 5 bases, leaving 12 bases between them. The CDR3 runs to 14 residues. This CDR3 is CASSSPGRHNEQFF. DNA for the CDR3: TGTGCCAGCAGCTCCCCGGGGAGACACAATGAGCAGTTCTTC.

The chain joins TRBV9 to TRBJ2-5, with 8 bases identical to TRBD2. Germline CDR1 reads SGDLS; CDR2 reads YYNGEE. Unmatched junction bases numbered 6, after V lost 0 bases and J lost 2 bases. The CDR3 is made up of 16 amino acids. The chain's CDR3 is CASSVAGAGEQETQYF. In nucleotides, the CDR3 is TGTGCCAGCAGCGTAGCTGGAGCGGGAGAACAAGAGACCCAGTACTTC.

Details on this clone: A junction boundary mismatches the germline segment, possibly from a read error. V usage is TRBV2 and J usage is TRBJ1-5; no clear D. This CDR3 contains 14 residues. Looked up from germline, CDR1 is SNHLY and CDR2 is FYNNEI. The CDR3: CASSERAANQPQHF. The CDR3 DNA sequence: TGTGCCAGCAGTGAGAGGGCAGCTAATCAACCCCAGCATTTT.

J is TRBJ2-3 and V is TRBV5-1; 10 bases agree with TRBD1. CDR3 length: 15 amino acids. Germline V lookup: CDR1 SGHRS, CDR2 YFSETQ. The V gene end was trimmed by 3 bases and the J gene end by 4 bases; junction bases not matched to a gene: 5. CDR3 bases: TGCGCCAGCAGCTCGGGACAGGGGAGGGCAGATACGCAGTATTTT. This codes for CASSSGQGRADTQYF. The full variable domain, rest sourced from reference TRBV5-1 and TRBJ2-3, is KAGVTQTPRYLIKTRGQQVTLSCSPISGHRSVSWYQQTPGQGLQFLFEYFSETQRNKGNFPGRFSGRQFSNSRSEMNVSTLELGDSALYLCASSSGQGRADTQYFGPGTRLTVL.

CDR3 sequence: CATSANGLAGQGYNEQFF. The CDR3 DNA follows: TGTGCCACCAGTGCCAACGGACTAGCGGGACAAGGATACAATGAGCAGTTCTTC. The chain employs TRBV24-1 and TRBJ2-1, with TRBD2 identical over 12 bases. Germline V CDR1 and CDR2: KGHDR, SFDVKD. CDR3 size: 18 residues. Unmatched junction bases numbered 11, after V lost 5 bases and J lost 4 bases.

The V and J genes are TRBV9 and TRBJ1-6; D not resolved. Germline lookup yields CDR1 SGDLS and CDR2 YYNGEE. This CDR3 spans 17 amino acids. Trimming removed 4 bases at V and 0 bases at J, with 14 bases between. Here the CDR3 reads CASSPRAPSSYNSPLHF. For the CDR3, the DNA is TGTGCCAGCAGCCCTCGAGCCCCGAGCTCCTATAATTCACCCCTCCACTTT.

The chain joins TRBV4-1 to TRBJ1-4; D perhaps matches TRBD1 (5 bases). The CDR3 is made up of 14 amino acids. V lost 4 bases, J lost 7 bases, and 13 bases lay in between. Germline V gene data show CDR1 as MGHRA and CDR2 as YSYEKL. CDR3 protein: CASSLLAGGEKLFF. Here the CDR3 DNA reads TGCGCCAGCAGCCTCCTAGCGGGGGGTGAAAAACTGTTTTTT.

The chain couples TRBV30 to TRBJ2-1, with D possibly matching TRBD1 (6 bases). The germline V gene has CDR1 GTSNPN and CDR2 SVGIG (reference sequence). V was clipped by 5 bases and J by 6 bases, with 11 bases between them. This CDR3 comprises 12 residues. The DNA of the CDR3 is TGTGCCTGGGGACAGAAAATCAATGAGCAGTTCTTC. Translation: CAWGQKINEQFF.